This T cell receptor (beta chain) derives from a study of T cell responses to AZD1222 COVID-19 vaccine. Concerning this clone: Its antigen remains unidentified.

Germline V gene sequence: CDR1 LGHNT, CDR2 FRNRAP. This CDR3 is 16 amino acids long. V gave up 1 base and J gave up 1 base; unmatched junction bases: 5. Whole-study results and caveats: Seropositive AZD1222 recipients at baseline numbered only five to seven.

The method was immunoSEQ multiplex PCR; TCRdb's version includes in-frame clones alone and lacks a portion of them. The table records 150,000 or so clones, 85% to 95% of them present only once. The starting material was peripheral blood, obtained 28 days after the second AZD1222 dose. This clonotype was obtained from an adult who received the AZD1222 COVID-19 vaccine. The rearrangement links TRBV12-5 to TRBJ1-1; TRBD1 aligns across 8 bases. This CDR3 reads CASGLGAGGRNTEAFF. The CDR3 DNA is TGTGCTAGTGGTTTGGGGGCAGGGGGCCGGAACACTGAAGCTTTCTTT.